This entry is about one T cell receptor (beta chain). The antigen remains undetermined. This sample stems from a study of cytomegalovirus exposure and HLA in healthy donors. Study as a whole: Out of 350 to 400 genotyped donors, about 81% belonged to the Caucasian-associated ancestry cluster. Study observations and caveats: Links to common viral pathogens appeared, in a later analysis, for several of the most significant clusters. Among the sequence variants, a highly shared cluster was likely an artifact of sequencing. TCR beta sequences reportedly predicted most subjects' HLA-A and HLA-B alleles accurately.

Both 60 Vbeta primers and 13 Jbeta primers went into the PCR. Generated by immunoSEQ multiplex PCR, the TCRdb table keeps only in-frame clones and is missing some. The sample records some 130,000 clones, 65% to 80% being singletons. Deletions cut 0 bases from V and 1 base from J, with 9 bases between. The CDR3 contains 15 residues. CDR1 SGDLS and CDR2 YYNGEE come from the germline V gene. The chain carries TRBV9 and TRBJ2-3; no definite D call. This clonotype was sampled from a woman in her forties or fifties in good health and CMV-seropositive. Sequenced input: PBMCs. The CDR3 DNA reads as TGTGCCAGCAGCGTAGAAATACATCGCACAGATACGCAGTATTTT. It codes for CASSVEIHRTDTQYF.